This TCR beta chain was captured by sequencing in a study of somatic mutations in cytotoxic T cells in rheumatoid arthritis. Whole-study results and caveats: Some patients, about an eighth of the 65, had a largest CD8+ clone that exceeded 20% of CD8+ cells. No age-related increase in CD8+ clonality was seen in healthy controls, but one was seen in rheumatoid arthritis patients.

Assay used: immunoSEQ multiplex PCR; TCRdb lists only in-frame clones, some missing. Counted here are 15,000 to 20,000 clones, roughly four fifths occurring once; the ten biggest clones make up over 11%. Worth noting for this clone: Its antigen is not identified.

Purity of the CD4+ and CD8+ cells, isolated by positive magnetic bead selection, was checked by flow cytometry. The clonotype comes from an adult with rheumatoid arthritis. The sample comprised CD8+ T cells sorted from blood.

CDR3 amino acids: CASSYRVVTGELFF. Written as DNA, the CDR3 is TGTGCCAGCAGCTACAGGGTTGTTACCGGGGAGCTGTTTTTT. The chain joins TRBV5-6 to TRBJ2-2, with a possible D match to TRBD1 (6 bases). CDR1 and CDR2 from the germline V gene are SGHDT and YYEEEE. The CDR3 runs 14 residues. V was trimmed by 3 bases and J by 5 bases, leaving 11 bases between them. The full variable domain, with the rest looked up from reference TRBV5-6 and TRBJ2-2, is DAGVTQSPTHLIKTRGQQVTLRCSPKSGHDTVSWYQQALGQGPQFIFQYYEEEERQRGNFPDRFSGHQFPNYSSELNVNALLLGDSALYLCASSYRVVTGELFFGEGSRLTVL.